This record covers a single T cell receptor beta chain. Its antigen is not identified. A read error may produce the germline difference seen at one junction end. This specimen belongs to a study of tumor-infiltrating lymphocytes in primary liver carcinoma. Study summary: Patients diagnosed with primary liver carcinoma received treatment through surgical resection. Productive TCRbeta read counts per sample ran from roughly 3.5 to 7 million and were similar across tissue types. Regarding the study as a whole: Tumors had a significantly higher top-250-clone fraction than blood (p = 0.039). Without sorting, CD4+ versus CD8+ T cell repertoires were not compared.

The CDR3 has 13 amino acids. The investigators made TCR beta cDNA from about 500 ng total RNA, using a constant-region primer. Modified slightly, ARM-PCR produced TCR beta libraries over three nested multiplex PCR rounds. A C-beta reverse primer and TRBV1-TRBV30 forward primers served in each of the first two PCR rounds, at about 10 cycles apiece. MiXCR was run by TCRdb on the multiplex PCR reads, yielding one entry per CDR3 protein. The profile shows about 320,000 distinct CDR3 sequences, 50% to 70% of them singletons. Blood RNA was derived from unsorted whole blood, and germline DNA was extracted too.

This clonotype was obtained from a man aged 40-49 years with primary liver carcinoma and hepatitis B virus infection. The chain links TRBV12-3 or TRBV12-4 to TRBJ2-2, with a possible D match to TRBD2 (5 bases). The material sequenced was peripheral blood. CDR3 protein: CASTSSKVGELLF. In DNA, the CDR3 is TGTGCCAGCACTTCAAGTAAAGTCGGGGAGCTGCTTTTT.